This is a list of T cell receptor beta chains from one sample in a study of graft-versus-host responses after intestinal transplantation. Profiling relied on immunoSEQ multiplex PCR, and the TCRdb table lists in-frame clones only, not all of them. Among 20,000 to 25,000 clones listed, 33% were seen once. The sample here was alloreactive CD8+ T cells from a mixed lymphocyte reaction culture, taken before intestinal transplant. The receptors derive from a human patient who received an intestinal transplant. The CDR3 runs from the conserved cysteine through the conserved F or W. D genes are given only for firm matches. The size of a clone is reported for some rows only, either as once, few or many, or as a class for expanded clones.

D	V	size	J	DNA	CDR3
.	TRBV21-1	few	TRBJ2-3	TGTGCCAGCAGCAAAGGGACAGGGGGCACAGATACGCAGTATTTT	CASSKGTGGTDTQYF
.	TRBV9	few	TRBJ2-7	TGTGCCAGCAGTGGGGGAGACAGCTCCTACGAGCAGTACTTC	CASSGGDSSYEQYF
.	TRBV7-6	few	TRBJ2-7	TGTGCCAGCAGCGAGACGTACGAGCAGTACTTC	CASSETYEQYF
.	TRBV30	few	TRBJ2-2	TGTGCCTGGAGTGCCACGTATATCGGGGAGCTGTTTTTT	CAWSATYIGELFF
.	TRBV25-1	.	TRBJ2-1	TGTGCCAGCAGTGTCTACAATGAGCAGTTCTTC	CASSVYNEQFF
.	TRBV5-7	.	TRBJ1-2	TGTGCCAGCAGCGGTACAATGATCTATGGCTACACCTTC	CASSGTMIYGYTF
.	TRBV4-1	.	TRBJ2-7	TGCGCCAGCAGCCTCCGGGACTGGCGCTACGAGCAGTACTTC	CASSLRDWRYEQYF
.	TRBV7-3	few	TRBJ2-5	TGTGCCAGCAGCCCCGAGGGTAGTTTCGAGACCCAGTACTTC	CASSPEGSFETQYF
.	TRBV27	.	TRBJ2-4	TGTGCCAGCAGTTTATTGGGGTCGGCCAAAAACATTCAGTACTTC	CASSLLGSAKNIQYF
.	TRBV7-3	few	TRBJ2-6	TGTGCCAGCAGCTTAATCCCGGCCAAGCACCTCAACTCTGGGGCCAACGTCCTGACTTTC	CASSLIPAKHLNSGANVLTF
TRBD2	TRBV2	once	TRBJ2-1	TGTGCCAGCAGTGACCTAGCGGGAGTCGGATACAATGAGCAGTTCTTC	CASSDLAGVGYNEQFF
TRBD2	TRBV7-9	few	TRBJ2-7	TGTGCCAGCAGCTATAGCGGGAGGTCCTACGAGCAGTACTTC	CASSYSGRSYEQYF
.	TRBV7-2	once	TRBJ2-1	TGTGCCAGCAGCTTAGGGTCGGCGAACCCCTACAATGAGCAGTTCTTC	CASSLGSANPYNEQFF
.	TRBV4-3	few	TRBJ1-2	TGCGCCAGCAGCCTCGGGGGGCCGAACTATGGCTACACCTTC	CASSLGGPNYGYTF
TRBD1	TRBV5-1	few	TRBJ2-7	TGCGCCAGCAGCTTGGGGACAGGGGGGTACGAGCAGTACTTC	CASSLGTGGYEQYF
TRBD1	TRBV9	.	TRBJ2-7	TGTGCCAGCAGCGGAGGACAGGGACGCTACGAGCAGTACTTC	CASSGGQGRYEQYF
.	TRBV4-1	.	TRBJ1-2	TGCGCCAGCAGCCAAGTTGAGGGTCCCGGCTACTATGGCTACACCTTC	CASSQVEGPGYYGYTF
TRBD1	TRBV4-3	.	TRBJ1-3	TGCGCCAGCAGCCAGTGGACAGGCTCTGGAAACACCATATATTTT	CASSQWTGSGNTIYF
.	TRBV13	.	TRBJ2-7	TGTGCCAGCAGCCAAGGTCGGGGAGTCTCCTACGAGCAGTACTTC	CASSQGRGVSYEQYF
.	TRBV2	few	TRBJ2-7	TGTGCCAGCAGGGGACGGCTGGGGGAGCAGTACTTC	CASRGRLGEQYF
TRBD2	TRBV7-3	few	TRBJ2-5	TGTGCCAGCAGCCCTCCACCCGGGACTATCCAAGAGACCCAGTACTTC	CASSPPPGTIQETQYF
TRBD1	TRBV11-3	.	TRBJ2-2	TGTGCCAGCAGCTCACGAGGGGGCACAACGAACACCGGGGAGCTGTTTTTT	CASSSRGGTTNTGELFF
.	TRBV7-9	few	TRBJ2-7	TGTGCCAGCAGCTTGGGCTCGAGCCCCTACGAGCAGTACTTC	CASSLGSSPYEQYF
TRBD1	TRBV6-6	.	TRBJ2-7	TGTGCCAGCAGTTATTACACCGGGACAGACGAGCAGTACTTC	CASSYYTGTDEQYF
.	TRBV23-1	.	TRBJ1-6	TGCGCCAGCAGTCCTTGGGGTTCCTATAATTCACCCCTCCACTTT	CASSPWGSYNSPLHF
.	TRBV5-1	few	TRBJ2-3	TGCGCCAGCAGCTTGAGAGGGGCCATCACAGATACGCAGTATTTT	CASSLRGAITDTQYF